This TCR beta chain was identified during a study of T-cell reconstitution after alpha-beta-depleted transplantation in children. This clonotype has just a few counts. What it recognizes is unknown. Library preparation (for TCRbeta) was performed with unique molecular identifiers. A single record per CDR3 protein comes from TCRdb applying MiXCR to the PCR reads. The sample yields fewer than 700,000 distinct CDR3 sequences, around 13% seen once. V gave up 3 bases and J gave up 2 bases, with 11 bases separating them. The CDR3 runs to 14 residues. Looked up from germline, CDR1 is SGHTA and CDR2 is FQGNSA. Study conclusions and caveats: At around two months after transplant, the alpha-beta T cells were reportedly derived from several hundred expanded clones that came from non-depleted graft cells. Diversity of TCRbeta at day 60 was high in some patients, arising from surviving recipient T cells and thymic progenitors. T-cell numbers and diversity, one year after transplant, stemmed largely from T cells that were newly produced.

The TCR comes from a male patient younger than 18 who had a stem cell transplant for acute myeloid leukemia, so the T cells may come from the graft donor. Sequenced here: PBMCs, mostly from graft donor cells, sampled 360 days after TCRalphabeta/CD19-depleted stem cell transplant. J is TRBJ2-7 and V is TRBV7-2, with a weak D call TRBD2 (6 bases). The CDR3: CASSLERAAYEQYF. In DNA, the CDR3 is TGTGCCAGCAGCTTGGAGCGGGCGGCCTACGAGCAGTACTTC. The variable domain in full, with the rest retrieved from reference TRBV7-2 and TRBJ2-7, is GAGVSQSPSNKVTEKGKDVELRCDPISGHTALYWYRQSLGQGLEFLIYFQGNSAPDKSGLPSDRFSAERTGGSVSTLTIQRTQQEDSAVYLCASSLERAAYEQYFGPGTRLTVT.